The T cell receptor (beta chain) described here comes from a study of T cells in Graves' hyperthyroidism and ophthalmopathy. What was amplified from RNA transcripts were TCR beta CDR3 regions. A first-round RT-PCR of the TCR CDR3 used the HTBI primer set. TCRdb re-called the multiplex PCR reads with MiXCR, one entry per CDR3 protein. The sample has 300,000 to 450,000 distinct CDR3 sequences, 15% to 20% seen once. The TCR sequence derives from a woman in her forties with Graves' ophthalmopathy. Sample: blood.

Written as DNA, the CDR3 is TGTGCCAGCAGTTACCTAACGGGACAGCATACACGGGCTTTCTTT. As protein: CASSYLTGQHTRAFF. This chain connects TRBV6-5 to TRBJ1-1, with TRBD1 matching 7 bases. CDR3 length: 15 residues. Germline V gives CDR1 MNHEY, CDR2 SVGAGI. Trimming at V came to 2 bases and at J to 11 bases, leaving 14 bases not matched to a gene.